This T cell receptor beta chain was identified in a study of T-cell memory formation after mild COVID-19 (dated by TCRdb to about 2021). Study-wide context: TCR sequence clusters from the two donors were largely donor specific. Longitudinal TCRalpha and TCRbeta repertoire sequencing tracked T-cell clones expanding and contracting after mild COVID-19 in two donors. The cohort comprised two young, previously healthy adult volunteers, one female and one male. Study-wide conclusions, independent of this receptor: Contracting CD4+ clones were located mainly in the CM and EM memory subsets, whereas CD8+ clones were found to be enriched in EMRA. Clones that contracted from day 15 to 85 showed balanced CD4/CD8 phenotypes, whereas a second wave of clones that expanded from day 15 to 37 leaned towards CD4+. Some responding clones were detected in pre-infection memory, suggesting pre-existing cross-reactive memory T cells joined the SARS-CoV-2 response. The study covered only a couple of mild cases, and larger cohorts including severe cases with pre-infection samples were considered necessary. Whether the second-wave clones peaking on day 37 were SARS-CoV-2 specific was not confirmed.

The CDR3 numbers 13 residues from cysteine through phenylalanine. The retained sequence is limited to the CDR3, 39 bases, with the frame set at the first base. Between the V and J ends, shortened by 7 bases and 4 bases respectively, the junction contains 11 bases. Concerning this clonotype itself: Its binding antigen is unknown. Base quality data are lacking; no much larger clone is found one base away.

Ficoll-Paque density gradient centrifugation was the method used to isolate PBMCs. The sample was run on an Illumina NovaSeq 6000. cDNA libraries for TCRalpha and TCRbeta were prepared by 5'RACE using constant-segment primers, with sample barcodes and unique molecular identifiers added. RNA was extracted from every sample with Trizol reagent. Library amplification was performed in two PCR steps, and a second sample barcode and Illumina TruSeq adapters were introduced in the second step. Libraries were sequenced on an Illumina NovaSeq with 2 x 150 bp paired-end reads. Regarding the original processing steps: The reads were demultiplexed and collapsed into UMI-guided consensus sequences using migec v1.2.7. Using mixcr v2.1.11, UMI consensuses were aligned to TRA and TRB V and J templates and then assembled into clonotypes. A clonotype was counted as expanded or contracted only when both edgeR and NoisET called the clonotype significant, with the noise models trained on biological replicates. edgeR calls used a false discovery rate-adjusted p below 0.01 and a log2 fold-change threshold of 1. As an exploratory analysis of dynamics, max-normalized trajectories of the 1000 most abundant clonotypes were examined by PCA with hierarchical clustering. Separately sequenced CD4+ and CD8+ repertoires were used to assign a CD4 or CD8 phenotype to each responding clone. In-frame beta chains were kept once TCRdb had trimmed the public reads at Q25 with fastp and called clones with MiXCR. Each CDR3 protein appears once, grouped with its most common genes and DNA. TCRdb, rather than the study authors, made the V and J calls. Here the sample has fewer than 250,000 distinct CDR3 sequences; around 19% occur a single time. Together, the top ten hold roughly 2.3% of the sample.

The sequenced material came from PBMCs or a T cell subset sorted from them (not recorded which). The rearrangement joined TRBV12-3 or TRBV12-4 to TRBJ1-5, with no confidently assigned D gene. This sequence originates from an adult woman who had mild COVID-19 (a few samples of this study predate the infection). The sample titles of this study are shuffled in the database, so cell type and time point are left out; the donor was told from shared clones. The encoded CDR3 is CASTPRGNQPQHF. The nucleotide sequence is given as TGTGCCAGCACCCCTCGCGGGAATCAGCCCCAGCATTTT.